Given below is one T cell receptor beta chain in context. CDR1 is KGHDR, CDR2 SFDVKD, per germline. There are 15 residues in the CDR3. V shed 5 bases, J shed 10 bases, and the junction held 13 bases outside the gene matches. This record comes from a study of control samples from healthy donors and cancer patients. Assay: immunoSEQ multiplex PCR; the TCRdb copy retains only in-frame clones and omits some. Among roughly 130,000 clones, over 75% were seen once, and the ten largest hold 2% to 2.5%. This rearrangement joins TRBV24-1 to TRBJ2-1; 7 bases fit TRBD2. The clonotype comes from a man aged 18 to 35 in good health. Specimen: blood. CDR3: CATSAPAGVLGEQFF. The CDR3 nucleotides are TGTGCCACCAGTGCCCCTGCGGGGGTGTTGGGAGAGCAGTTCTTC.